What follows are 32 T cell receptor beta chains derived from one specimen sequenced in a study of blood T cell repertoires in COVID-19. Sequencing used immunoSEQ multiplex PCR; TCRdb keeps in-frame clones, though not all of them. The repertoire has around 200,000 clones, 85% to 90% of them found once; the top ten carry 1.2%. The specimen sequenced was PBMCs or T cells enriched from blood (not recorded which). Source of these receptors: a man younger than 40 who had recovered from COVID-19.

This rearrangement joins TRBV19 to TRBJ1-1; D gene unclear. CDR3 size: 13 residues. V dropped 6 bases and J dropped 0 bases, with 8 bases sitting between them. Germline V lookup: CDR1 LNHDA, CDR2 SQIVND (reference sequence). The CDR3, as DNA: TGTGCCAGTAGGGGCACCATGAACACTGAAGCTTTCTTT. This encodes CASRGTMNTEAFF.

This clone was seen more than once but under ten times. V usage is TRBV24-1 and J usage is TRBJ2-1; 8 bases fit TRBD1. CDR3 length: 15 amino acids. The trim removed 4 bases at V and 3 bases at J, leaving 4 bases unmatched. CDR1 and CDR2 from the germline V gene are KGHDR and SFDVKD. The CDR3 region has the DNA TGTGCCACCAGTGACGTCGGACAGGGCTACAATGAGCAGTTCTTC. This encodes CATSDVGQGYNEQFF.

This chain joins TRBV7-6 and TRBJ2-3; D unclear. Trimming cost V 4 bases and J 0 bases, with 8 bases left between them. This CDR3 is 14 amino acids long. Germline lookup yields CDR1 SGHVS and CDR2 FNYEAQ. DNA of the CDR3: TGTGCCAGCAGCTACAGCATAAGCACAGATACGCAGTATTTT. It encodes CASSYSISTDTQYF.

The chain links TRBV2 to TRBJ2-7, with 10 bases lining up with TRBD1. Per the germline V gene, CDR1 is SNHLY and CDR2 is FYNNEI. J gave up 3 bases and V 8 bases, and 4 bases lay outside the gene matches. This CDR3 is built from 13 residues. The CDR3 region has the DNA TGTGCCAGCCGGGGACAGGGGTACTACGAGCAGTACTTC. This codes for CASRGQGYYEQYF.

CDR3 in DNA: TGTGCCAGCAGTCCAGGGCTAACGAACACCGGGGAGCTGTTTTTT. Its protein product is CASSPGLTNTGELFF. This chain joins TRBV25-1 and TRBJ2-2; TRBD1 might be the D (5 bases). V gave up 5 bases and J gave up 0 bases, with 10 bases separating them. This CDR3 is 15 amino acids long. From germline, CDR1 is MGHDK and CDR2 SYGVNS.

The gene calls are TRBV5-1 and TRBJ2-3; D is ambiguous. Germline loops: CDR1 SGHRS, CDR2 YFSETQ. The ends were cut back, 0 bases at V and 6 bases at J, with 5 bases in the middle. The CDR3 totals 12 residues. In DNA, the CDR3 is TGCGCCAGCAGCTTGGGAGAGGATACGCAGTATTTT. Translated, it gives CASSLGEDTQYF. Looking up the rest from reference TRBV5-1 and TRBJ2-3 gives the full variable domain: KAGVTQTPRYLIKTRGQQVTLSCSPISGHRSVSWYQQTPGQGLQFLFEYFSETQRNKGNFPGRFSGRQFSNSRSEMNVSTLELGDSALYLCASSLGEDTQYFGPGTRLTVL.

V usage is TRBV7-9 and J usage is TRBJ2-7, with TRBD1 matching 9 bases. V was clipped by 5 bases and J by 5 bases; unmatched bases: 7. This CDR3 has 14 amino acids. Germline CDR1 and CDR2: SEHNR and FQNEAQ (reference sequence). CDR3 sequence: CASSLGQGRNEQYF. CDR3 DNA sequence: TGTGCCAGCAGCCTCGGACAGGGGAGGAACGAGCAGTACTTC.

CDR3 coding DNA: TGTGCCAGCAGTGAGACTGGCTCCTATAATTCACCCCTCCACTTT. Its translation is CASSETGSYNSPLHF. The chain combines TRBV25-1 with TRBJ1-6, with D unresolved. The CDR3 has 15 amino acids. The ends were cut back, 3 bases at V and 0 bases at J, with 6 bases in the middle. CDR1 and CDR2 from the germline V gene are MGHDK and SYGVNS.

V is TRBV5-5 and J is TRBJ2-7; D might be TRBD2 (5 bases). Germline CDR1 reads SGHKS; CDR2 reads YYEKEE (reference sequence). Trimming removed 0 bases at V and 2 bases at J, with 12 bases between. The length of the CDR3 is 15 residues. CDR3 sequence: CASSLVGDGTYEQYF. The CDR3, as DNA: TGTGCCAGCAGCTTGGTTGGCGACGGGACCTACGAGCAGTACTTC.

The V gene is TRBV6-5, the J gene TRBJ1-1; D is unclear. This CDR3 is built from 12 residues. CDR1 is MNHEY, CDR2 SVGAGI, per germline. V lost 8 bases and J 4 bases, leaving 11 bases between the germline ends. CDR3: CASGTRGTEAFF. The DNA of the CDR3 is TGTGCCAGCGGAACCCGCGGCACTGAAGCTTTCTTT.

The V call is TRBV6-5, the J call TRBJ1-1; possibly TRBD1 for D (6 bases). Between the trimmed V and J ends, which lost 2 bases and 4 bases, there was a span of 14 bases. Germline V lookup: CDR1 MNHEY, CDR2 SVGAGI. This CDR3 spans 15 amino acids. CDR3 bases: TGTGCCAGCAGTTACGCCTCGAGGGGGGGCACTGAAGCTTTCTTT. It codes for CASSYASRGGTEAFF.

This chain links TRBV15 with TRBJ1-2, with D possibly being TRBD1 (5 bases). The germline V gene has CDR1 LNHNV and CDR2 YYDKDF (reference sequence). The ends were cut back, 0 bases at V and 4 bases at J, with 18 bases in the middle. CDR3 length: 17 amino acids. This CDR3 is CATSRDTKGLGLYGYTF. The CDR3 coding sequence is TGTGCCACCAGCAGAGATACTAAGGGGTTGGGCCTCTATGGCTACACCTTC.

The V call is TRBV19, the J call TRBJ2-7; 7 nucleotides agree with TRBD1. V lost 10 bases, J lost 0 bases, and 6 bases stayed unmatched. This CDR3 contains 13 residues. Germline-derived CDR1 and CDR2 are LNHDA and SQIVND (reference sequence). CDR3 loop: CATRQGPSYEQYF. The CDR3, as DNA: TGTGCCACGCGACAGGGCCCCTCCTACGAGCAGTACTTC.

This chain joins TRBV7-8 and TRBJ1-1; 9 positions agree with TRBD1. This CDR3 spans 14 amino acids. J lost 1 base, V lost 5 bases, and 2 bases had no gene match. Germline CDR1 reads SGHVS; CDR2 reads FQNEAQ. The CDR3 is CASSIQGANTEAFF. The CDR3 coding sequence is TGTGCCAGCAGCATACAGGGGGCGAACACTGAAGCTTTCTTT.

The chain joins TRBV30 to TRBJ2-7, with D maybe TRBD1 (6 bases). Germline V lookup: CDR1 GTSNPN, CDR2 SVGIG (reference sequence). V lost 3 bases and J lost 7, with 13 bases in between. CDR3 length: 12 residues. In DNA form, the CDR3 reads TGTGCCTGGAGCGCGACAGGAAAAGAGCAGTACTTC. Residues: CAWSATGKEQYF.

J is TRBJ1-2 and V is TRBV30; the D gene is possibly TRBD1 (5 bases). V was clipped by 0 bases and J by 1 base, with 12 bases between them. The length of the CDR3 is 15 residues. The germline CDR1 and CDR2 sequences are GTSNPN and SVGIG (reference sequence). The CDR3 bases are TGTGCCTGGAGTGTGGCGTGGGGCAGTAACTATGGCTACACCTTC. This sequence encodes CAWSVAWGSNYGYTF.

The chain has TRBV5-4 and TRBJ1-3; D perhaps matches TRBD1 (6 bases). Germline values: CDR1 SGHNT, CDR2 YYREEE (reference sequence). V gave up 1 base and J gave up 2 bases, with 13 bases separating them. This CDR3 is built from 16 residues. CDR3 DNA sequence: TGTGCCAGCAGCTTGTTGGCAGGGGCGACTGGAAACACCATATATTTT. This sequence encodes CASSLLAGATGNTIYF.

The chain employs TRBV5-4 and TRBJ2-7; TRBD1 agrees at 7 bases. J gave up 0 bases and V 3 bases, and 9 bases lay outside the gene matches. Germline V lookup: CDR1 SGHNT, CDR2 YYREEE (reference sequence). The length of the CDR3 is 16 residues. CDR3 residues: CASSSPTGESSYEQYF. The DNA of the CDR3 is TGTGCCAGCAGCTCTCCTACAGGGGAGAGCTCCTACGAGCAGTACTTC.

The chain couples TRBV6-5 to TRBJ1-1; 7 bases are a match to TRBD1. V shed 10 bases and J 2 bases; nucleotides not matched to a gene: 7. Germline CDR1 is MNHEY and CDR2 is SVGAGI. This CDR3 is 13 amino acids long. This CDR3 is CAMSRDRNTEAFF. The CDR3 DNA is TGTGCCATGAGCCGGGACAGAAACACTGAAGCTTTCTTT.

V gene TRBV12-3 or TRBV12-4 combines with J gene TRBJ1-5; 7 bases line up with TRBD1. The CDR3 is 13 residues long. V was pared by 5 bases and J by 5 bases, with 3 bases of the junction left unmatched. CDR3 amino acids: CASSQDRYQPQHF. In nucleotides, the CDR3 is TGTGCCAGCAGTCAGGACAGGTATCAGCCCCAGCATTTT.

The chain links TRBV6-4 to TRBJ2-6; D gene ambiguous. The V end was cut by 2 bases, the J end by 0 bases, with 5 bases between. CDR3 length equals 15 residues. Germline V CDR1 and CDR2: MRHNA, SNTAGT. The CDR3 reads CASSDTSSGANVLTF. DNA of the CDR3: TGTGCCAGCAGTGACACCAGCTCTGGGGCCAACGTCCTGACTTTC.

The CDR3 bases are TGTGCCACCAGCAGAGAGACAGGGGTATACGAGCAGTACTTC. It yields the protein CATSRETGVYEQYF. This chain uses TRBV15 with TRBJ2-7, with 8 positions matching TRBD1. CDR3 length: 14 residues. Looked up from germline, CDR1 is LNHNV and CDR2 is YYDKDF (reference sequence). V was clipped by 0 bases and J by 4 bases; unmatched bases: 2. Variable domain in full (rest from reference TRBV15 and TRBJ2-7): DAMVIQNPRYQVTQFGKPVTLSCSQTLNHNVMYWYQQKSSQAPKLLFHYYDKDFNNEADTPDNFQSRRPNTSFCFLDIRSPGLGDTAMYLCATSRETGVYEQYFGPGTRLTVT.

This clone was detected a few times. The genes are TRBV7-2 and TRBJ2-7; 9 bases are a match to TRBD2. Germline V gene sequence: CDR1 SGHTA, CDR2 FQGNSA. Trimming at V came to 10 bases and at J to 4 bases, leaving 20 bases not matched to a gene. This CDR3 comprises 17 residues. The CDR3 DNA follows: TGTGCCAAGGTAGGTCCACCAATAAGGACTAGCGAGTACGAGCAGTACTTC. The encoded protein is CAKVGPPIRTSEYEQYF. Full variable domain (outside the CDR3, taken from reference TRBV7-2 and TRBJ2-7): GAGVSQSPSNKVTEKGKDVELRCDPISGHTALYWYRQSLGQGLEFLIYFQGNSAPDKSGLPSDRFSAERTGGSVSTLTIQRTQQEDSAVYLCAKVGPPIRTSEYEQYFGPGTRLTVT.

J is TRBJ2-2 and V is TRBV6-5; 8 positions agree with TRBD1. V was pared by 6 bases and J by 4 bases, with 4 bases of the junction left unmatched. The CDR3 consists of 14 residues. Germline CDR1 MNHEY, CDR2 SVGAGI. DNA for the CDR3: TGTGCCAGCAGCCGAACAGGGGGCACCGGGGAGCTGTTTTTT. Protein product: CASSRTGGTGELFF.

This clone has a single count. This chain connects TRBV14 to TRBJ1-3; D not resolved. The CDR3 consists of 15 residues. The V gene's germline CDR1 is SGHDN and CDR2 FVKESK. Trimming pared 4 bases from V and 0 bases from J, leaving 10 bases between. The CDR3 loop reads CASSPRALSGNTIYF. The CDR3 DNA follows: TGTGCCAGCAGCCCGCGGGCCCTCTCTGGAAACACCATATATTTT.

The rearrangement joins TRBV15 to TRBJ1-2; 9 nucleotides match TRBD1. Trimming at V came to 5 bases and at J to 2 bases, leaving 3 bases not matched to a gene. This CDR3 comprises 14 residues. The germline gives CDR1 LNHNV, CDR2 YYDKDF (reference sequence). CDR3 coding DNA: TGTGCCACCAGCCGAACAGGGGGCAACTATGGCTACACCTTC. Translating gives CATSRTGGNYGYTF.

The rearrangement joins TRBV3-1 (or the pseudogene TRBV3-2) to TRBJ2-1; 8 positions match TRBD1. The V gene's germline CDR1 is LGHDT and CDR2 YNNKEL (reference sequence). Losses at the gene ends were 7 bases for V and 3 bases for J; bases not matched to a gene: 8. This CDR3 contains 15 residues. The CDR3, as DNA: TGTGCCAGCAACACACCGGGACAGGACTACAATGAGCAGTTCTTC. Its protein is CASNTPGQDYNEQFF.

This clone occurred once. This same CDR3 is encoded by further DNA sequences in the sample. This chain connects TRBV12-3 or TRBV12-4 to TRBJ1-2; D unresolved. V was trimmed by 3 bases and J by 4 bases, leaving 9 bases between them. The CDR3 loop spans 13 amino acids. The CDR3 sequence: CASSLRGLYGYTF. In nucleotides, the CDR3 is TGTGCCAGCAGTTTGCGAGGGCTCTATGGCTACACCTTC.

The chain has TRBV3-1 (or the pseudogene TRBV3-2) and TRBJ2-2, with TRBD2 as a possible D gene (6 bases). Germline loops: CDR1 LGHDT, CDR2 YNNKEL (reference sequence). Trimming shortened V by 2 bases and J by 3 bases, and 10 bases separated the two germline ends. CDR3 length: 15 residues. CDR3 protein: CASSQLGGDTGELFF. In nucleotides, the CDR3 is TGTGCCAGCAGCCAATTAGGCGGGGACACCGGGGAGCTGTTTTTT.

CDR3 in amino acids: CATSDGQLAKNIQYF. Here the CDR3 DNA reads TGTGCCACCAGTGATGGACAGTTAGCCAAAAACATTCAGTACTTC. This chain connects TRBV24-1 to TRBJ2-4; possibly TRBD1 for D (6 bases). CDR3 size: 15 residues. The ends were cut back, 3 bases at V and 0 bases at J, with 8 bases in the middle. Germline V CDR1 and CDR2: KGHDR, SFDVKD.

The gene calls are TRBV6-5 and TRBJ1-6; 7 bases match TRBD1. The CDR3 loop spans 14 amino acids. Germline CDR1 and CDR2: MNHEY and SVGAGI. Trimming removed 5 bases from V and 4 bases from J; junction bases left unmatched: 2. The chain's CDR3 is CASSRQGYNSPLHF. The CDR3 bases are TGTGCCAGCAGTCGACAGGGTTATAATTCACCCCTCCACTTT.

V gene TRBV12-3 or TRBV12-4 combines with J gene TRBJ2-7, with D unclear. There are 13 residues in the CDR3. The germline V and J ends were trimmed by 3 bases and 1 base, with 7 bases remaining between them. The DNA for the CDR3 is TGTGCCAGCAGTTTGAGGCTGTCCTACGAGCAGTACTTC. Protein sequence: CASSLRLSYEQYF.